Listed below are T cell receptor beta chains from one sample, sequenced in a study of blood T cell repertoires in COVID-19. Here immunoSEQ multiplex PCR was the method, and the copy in TCRdb shows in-frame clones only, minus some. This sample has 300,000 to 500,000 clones, with approximately 88% found just once. Sequencing was done on a sample of PBMCs or T cells enriched from blood (not recorded which). Source of these receptors: a woman in her twenties or thirties with acute COVID-19. Each CDR3 is given with its conserved first and last residue. Fields, in order: clone size, D gene, V gene, J gene, CDR3 protein, CDR3 DNA. A D gene is named only where the DNA matches it firmly. A clone size is listed for some rows: how often the clone was seen (once, few, many), or a class if it is expanded.

abundance: -; d_gene: -; v_gene: TRBV27; j_gene: TRBJ1-6; CDR3aa: CGDSPLHF; CDR3nt: TGCGGGGATTCACCCCTCCACTTT
abundance: -; d_gene: -; v_gene: TRBV4-3; j_gene: TRBJ2-7; CDR3aa: CASSQVTGTYEQYF; CDR3nt: TGCGCCAGCAGCCAAGTAACCGGTACCTACGAGCAGTACTTC
abundance: -; d_gene: TRBD2; v_gene: TRBV5-8; j_gene: TRBJ2-1; CDR3aa: CASKRGGLSYNEQFF; CDR3nt: TGTGCAAGCAAGCGGGGGGGCCTGTCCTACAATGAGCAGTTCTTC
abundance: -; d_gene: -; v_gene: TRBV10-3; j_gene: TRBJ1-2; CDR3aa: CAISEELYGYTF; CDR3nt: TGTGCCATCAGCGAAGAACTCTATGGCTACACCTTC
abundance: -; d_gene: -; v_gene: TRBV19; j_gene: TRBJ1-6; CDR3aa: CASREHSVINSPLHF; CDR3nt: TGTGCCAGTAGGGAGCACTCGGTTATTAATTCACCCCTCCACTTT
abundance: once; d_gene: -; v_gene: TRBV19; j_gene: TRBJ2-7; CDR3aa: CASSAWTDSEQYF; CDR3nt: TGTGCCAGTAGTGCCTGGACAGATTCCGAGCAGTACTTC
abundance: -; d_gene: TRBD2; v_gene: TRBV4-3; j_gene: TRBJ2-1; CDR3aa: CASSQQHGGGAGNEQFF; CDR3nt: TGCGCCAGCAGCCAACAGCATGGCGGGGGGGCCGGGAATGAGCAGTTCTTC
abundance: -; d_gene: TRBD2; v_gene: TRBV7-8; j_gene: TRBJ2-7; CDR3aa: CASSPIAGGSSYEQYF; CDR3nt: TGTGCCAGCAGCCCCATCGCGGGGGGGAGCTCCTACGAGCAGTACTTC
abundance: -; d_gene: TRBD1; v_gene: TRBV3-1/TRBV3-2; j_gene: TRBJ1-2; CDR3aa: CASSQTGQPHYGYTF; CDR3nt: TGTGCCAGCAGCCAAACGGGACAGCCCCACTATGGCTACACCTTC
abundance: few; d_gene: -; v_gene: TRBV21-1; j_gene: TRBJ2-7; CDR3aa: CASTLAHTGEGSYEQYF; CDR3nt: TGTGCCAGCACCTTGGCCCACACAGGGGAAGGCTCCTACGAGCAGTACTTC
abundance: -; d_gene: TRBD1; v_gene: TRBV7-9; j_gene: TRBJ1-6; CDR3aa: CASSSTTGGGNSPLHF; CDR3nt: TGTGCCAGCAGCTCAACGACAGGGGGCGGAAATTCACCCCTCCACTTT
abundance: -; d_gene: TRBD1; v_gene: TRBV4-1; j_gene: TRBJ1-2; CDR3aa: CASSPGQGNYGYTF; CDR3nt: TGCGCCAGCAGCCCGGGACAGGGAAACTATGGCTACACCTTC
abundance: -; d_gene: -; v_gene: TRBV5-1; j_gene: TRBJ1-1; CDR3aa: CASSLARQQNTEAFF; CDR3nt: TGCGCCAGCAGCTTGGCCCGACAGCAGAACACTGAAGCTTTCTTT
abundance: -; d_gene: TRBD2; v_gene: TRBV18; j_gene: TRBJ2-7; CDR3aa: CASSPLGTSSYEQYF; CDR3nt: TGTGCCAGCTCACCTCTAGGGACTAGCAGCTACGAGCAGTACTTC
abundance: -; d_gene: TRBD1; v_gene: TRBV11-1; j_gene: TRBJ1-2; CDR3aa: CASSPGTAYGYTF; CDR3nt: TGTGCCAGTTCCCCCGGGACAGCCTATGGCTACACCTTC
abundance: -; d_gene: -; v_gene: TRBV15; j_gene: TRBJ2-7; CDR3aa: CATSSAQENSYEQYF; CDR3nt: TGTGCCACCAGCAGTGCTCAGGAAAACTCCTACGAGCAGTACTTC
abundance: -; d_gene: -; v_gene: TRBV6-5; j_gene: TRBJ2-5; CDR3aa: CASSAQGYETQYF; CDR3nt: TGTGCCAGCAGCGCCCAGGGTTATGAGACCCAGTACTTC
abundance: -; d_gene: TRBD1; v_gene: TRBV18; j_gene: TRBJ2-7; CDR3aa: CASSTIPGQRTYEQYF; CDR3nt: TGTGCCAGCTCCACTATTCCGGGACAGAGGACCTACGAGCAGTACTTC
abundance: -; d_gene: TRBD2; v_gene: TRBV4-3; j_gene: TRBJ2-5; CDR3aa: CASSQEPAGDKETQYF; CDR3nt: TGCGCCAGCAGCCAAGAACCCGCGGGGGATAAAGAGACCCAGTACTTC
abundance: -; d_gene: TRBD1; v_gene: TRBV24-1; j_gene: TRBJ1-2; CDR3aa: CATSGDSTLGYTF; CDR3nt: TGTGCCACCAGTGGGGACAGCACGTTGGGCTACACCTTC
abundance: -; d_gene: -; v_gene: TRBV24-1; j_gene: TRBJ1-2; CDR3aa: CATSVARNYGYTF; CDR3nt: TGTGCCACCAGTGTAGCCAGAAACTATGGCTACACCTTC
abundance: -; d_gene: TRBD1; v_gene: TRBV19; j_gene: TRBJ2-5; CDR3aa: CASSPGPGGTRTQYF; CDR3nt: TGTGCCAGTAGTCCGGGGCCAGGGGGCACGCGGACCCAGTACTTC
abundance: -; d_gene: TRBD1; v_gene: TRBV4-1; j_gene: TRBJ1-6; CDR3aa: CASSQTRDRNSPLHF; CDR3nt: TGCGCCAGCAGCCAAACTCGGGACAGAAATTCACCCCTCCACTTT
abundance: -; d_gene: TRBD1; v_gene: TRBV7-2; j_gene: TRBJ1-3; CDR3aa: CASSYWAGGNTIYF; CDR3nt: TGTGCCAGCAGCTATTGGGCAGGGGGGAACACCATATATTTT
abundance: -; d_gene: TRBD1; v_gene: TRBV15; j_gene: TRBJ2-2; CDR3aa: CATSRDPGTGPTGELFF; CDR3nt: TGTGCCACCAGCAGAGATCCTGGGACAGGGCCCACCGGGGAGCTGTTTTTT
abundance: -; d_gene: -; v_gene: TRBV27; j_gene: TRBJ1-4; CDR3aa: CASSSTGLDNEKLFF; CDR3nt: TGTGCCAGCAGTTCAACAGGGTTGGATAATGAAAAACTGTTTTTT
abundance: -; d_gene: TRBD1; v_gene: TRBV7-2; j_gene: TRBJ1-3; CDR3aa: CASSSRDRGVINTIYF; CDR3nt: TGTGCCAGCAGCTCCCGGGACAGGGGAGTTATAAACACCATATATTTT
abundance: few; d_gene: TRBD1; v_gene: TRBV10-3; j_gene: TRBJ1-2; CDR3aa: CAIRENRGTNYGYTF; CDR3nt: TGTGCCATCAGGGAAAACAGGGGGACGAACTATGGCTACACCTTC
abundance: -; d_gene: -; v_gene: TRBV12-2; j_gene: TRBJ1-5; CDR3aa: CASRLRQAAQPQHF; CDR3nt: TGTGCAAGTCGCCTGAGACAGGCGGCTCAGCCCCAGCATTTT
abundance: -; d_gene: TRBD1; v_gene: TRBV2; j_gene: TRBJ1-2; CDR3aa: CASSGRRGQDGYTF; CDR3nt: TGTGCCAGCAGTGGCCGCAGGGGGCAGGATGGCTACACCTTC
abundance: -; d_gene: -; v_gene: TRBV2; j_gene: TRBJ1-2; CDR3aa: CASSVGGKGYTF; CDR3nt: TGTGCCAGCAGTGTGGGGGGTAAGGGCTACACCTTC
abundance: -; d_gene: TRBD2; v_gene: TRBV24-1; j_gene: TRBJ2-2; CDR3aa: CATSDLTSGNTGELFF; CDR3nt: TGTGCCACCAGTGATTTAACTAGCGGTAACACCGGGGAGCTGTTTTTT
abundance: -; d_gene: -; v_gene: TRBV5-1; j_gene: TRBJ1-4; CDR3aa: CASRYSGKEKLFF; CDR3nt: TGCGCCAGCAGGTATTCCGGGAAGGAAAAACTGTTTTTT
abundance: -; d_gene: -; v_gene: TRBV6-2/TRBV6-3; j_gene: TRBJ2-7; CDR3aa: CASSYWQGPYEQYF; CDR3nt: TGTGCCAGCAGTTACTGGCAGGGGCCCTACGAGCAGTACTTC
abundance: once; d_gene: TRBD2; v_gene: TRBV7-8; j_gene: TRBJ2-2; CDR3aa: CASSLPGSGGYTGELFF; CDR3nt: TGTGCCAGCAGCCTCCCTGGTAGCGGGGGCTACACCGGGGAGCTGTTTTTT
abundance: once; d_gene: -; v_gene: TRBV10-3; j_gene: TRBJ1-1; CDR3aa: CAISESIEWNTEAFF; CDR3nt: TGTGCCATCAGTGAGTCGATCGAGTGGAACACTGAAGCTTTCTTT
abundance: -; d_gene: TRBD1; v_gene: TRBV4-1; j_gene: TRBJ1-1; CDR3aa: CASSQAHRGDAFF; CDR3nt: TGCGCCAGCAGCCAAGCTCACAGGGGAGACGCTTTCTTT
abundance: -; d_gene: -; v_gene: TRBV24-1; j_gene: TRBJ2-2; CDR3aa: CATSDPLTNTGELFF; CDR3nt: TGTGCCACCAGTGACCCCCTTACGAACACCGGGGAGCTGTTTTTT
abundance: few; d_gene: -; v_gene: TRBV6-5; j_gene: TRBJ1-1; CDR3aa: CASSRDPNTEAFF; CDR3nt: TGTGCCAGCTCCCGGGATCCGAACACTGAAGCTTTCTTT
abundance: -; d_gene: -; v_gene: TRBV9; j_gene: TRBJ1-2; CDR3aa: CASSVGGQNYGYTF; CDR3nt: TGTGCCAGCAGCGTAGGTGGCCAAAACTATGGCTACACCTTC
abundance: -; d_gene: -; v_gene: TRBV25-1; j_gene: TRBJ1-2; CDR3aa: CASSDRGGAYGYTF; CDR3nt: TGTGCCAGCAGCGACCGAGGGGGAGCCTATGGCTACACCTTC
abundance: -; d_gene: -; v_gene: TRBV18; j_gene: TRBJ2-1; CDR3aa: CASSPPGGAAWNEQFF; CDR3nt: TGTGCCAGCTCACCACCTGGCGGGGCGGCCTGGAATGAGCAGTTCTTC
abundance: -; d_gene: -; v_gene: TRBV3-1/TRBV3-2; j_gene: TRBJ2-3; CDR3aa: CASRRTGTDTQYF; CDR3nt: TGTGCCAGCAGGCGTACAGGCACAGATACGCAGTATTTT
abundance: -; d_gene: -; v_gene: TRBV9; j_gene: TRBJ1-1; CDR3aa: CASSSYLGASNTEAFF; CDR3nt: TGTGCCAGCAGTTCTTACTTAGGAGCGTCCAACACTGAAGCTTTCTTT
abundance: -; d_gene: TRBD1; v_gene: TRBV5-1; j_gene: TRBJ1-1; CDR3aa: CASSLDRGGRGPLDTEAFF; CDR3nt: TGCGCCAGCAGCTTAGATCGAGGGGGCCGAGGTCCTTTGGACACTGAAGCTTTCTTT
abundance: -; d_gene: TRBD2; v_gene: TRBV2; j_gene: TRBJ2-4; CDR3aa: CASSEPSGLNIQYF; CDR3nt: TGTGCCAGCAGTGAACCTAGCGGGTTAAACATTCAGTACTTC
abundance: -; d_gene: TRBD2; v_gene: TRBV6-5; j_gene: TRBJ2-7; CDR3aa: CASRGTSGSYEQYF; CDR3nt: TGTGCCAGCAGAGGGACTAGCGGATCCTACGAGCAGTACTTC
abundance: -; d_gene: TRBD1; v_gene: TRBV9; j_gene: TRBJ1-1; CDR3aa: CASSVGTGANTEAFF; CDR3nt: TGTGCCAGCAGCGTAGGGACAGGAGCCAACACTGAAGCTTTCTTT
abundance: -; d_gene: TRBD1; v_gene: TRBV13; j_gene: TRBJ2-7; CDR3aa: CASSGWTGLGEQYF; CDR3nt: TGTGCCAGCAGCGGGTGGACAGGGCTGGGGGAGCAGTACTTC
abundance: few; d_gene: -; v_gene: TRBV29-1; j_gene: TRBJ1-1; CDR3aa: CSAKFMNTEAFF; CDR3nt: TGCAGCGCCAAATTCATGAACACTGAAGCTTTCTTT
abundance: -; d_gene: -; v_gene: TRBV4-1; j_gene: TRBJ1-1; CDR3aa: CASSPRTQGRIRNTEAFF; CDR3nt: TGCGCCAGCAGCCCTCGGACACAAGGCCGTATACGGAACACTGAAGCTTTCTTT